The 25 T cell receptor beta chains below all came from one sample that was sequenced in a study of cytomegalovirus exposure and HLA in healthy donors. PCR used 60 Vbeta primers and 13 Jbeta primers. Clones were sequenced by immunoSEQ multiplex PCR, and TCRdb holds only the in-frame ones, with some missing. This sample has fewer than 200,000 clones, with 80% found just once. Sequencing input: PBMCs. Receptor source: a woman aged 45 to 65 in good health and CMV-seropositive.

This chain uses TRBV7-2 with TRBJ1-1, with TRBD1 identical over 11 bases. Germline V CDR1 and CDR2: SGHTA, FQGNSA. CDR3 length: 16 residues. The V gene end was trimmed by 2 bases and the J gene end by 1 base; junction bases not matched to a gene: 3. CDR3 in DNA: TGTGCCAGCAGCTTAAGGACAGGGGGCGCGAACACTGAAGCTTTCTTT. Its translation: CASSLRTGGANTEAFF.

The chain links TRBV7-2 to TRBJ1-5; possibly TRBD1 for D (5 bases). The germline V gene encodes CDR1 SGHTA and CDR2 FQGNSA. The CDR3 covers 15 residues. V was pared by 0 bases and J by 6 bases, with 12 bases between. The CDR3 DNA reads TGTGCCAGCAGCTTAGCGCTAGGGGTGGGTCAGCCCCAGCATTTT. It translates to CASSLALGVGQPQHF. The full variable domain, with the rest looked up from reference TRBV7-2 and TRBJ1-5, is GAGVSQSPSNKVTEKGKDVELRCDPISGHTALYWYRQSLGQGLEFLIYFQGNSAPDKSGLPSDRFSAERTGGSVSTLTIQRTQQEDSAVYLCASSLALGVGQPQHFGDGTRLSIL.

The V and J genes are TRBV9 and TRBJ2-3; 9 nucleotides align to TRBD2. The CDR3 consists of 16 residues. Germline V gene data show CDR1 as SGDLS and CDR2 as YYNGEE. V was pared by 1 base and J by 1 base, with 4 bases of the junction left unmatched. The CDR3 DNA sequence: TGTGCCAGCAGCGTATTCGGCGGGGGGGGCACAGATACGCAGTATTTT. This encodes CASSVFGGGGTDTQYF.

V is TRBV4-1 and J is TRBJ2-2; TRBD1 might be the D (6 bases). From germline, CDR1 is MGHRA and CDR2 YSYEKL. Trimming cost V 6 bases and J 0 bases, with 14 bases left between them. The CDR3 consists of 16 residues. CDR3 amino acids: CASRLGQFANTGELFF. The CDR3 coding sequence is TGCGCCAGCAGACTCGGACAGTTCGCGAACACCGGGGAGCTGTTTTTT.

The chain carries TRBV4-3 and TRBJ2-7; tentative D call: TRBD2 (5 bases). The CDR3 has 15 residues. CDR1 and CDR2 from the germline V gene are LGHNA and YSLEER. V was trimmed by 2 bases and J by 1 base, leaving 12 bases between them. In DNA, the CDR3 is TGCGCCAGCAGCCAACGGACGGGGAGATCCTACGAGCAGTACTTC. This translates into CASSQRTGRSYEQYF.

V is TRBV2 and J is TRBJ2-5, with a weak D call TRBD2 (6 bases). This CDR3 is built from 12 residues. The germline V gene has CDR1 SNHLY and CDR2 FYNNEI. The ends were cut back, 10 bases at V and 4 bases at J, with 13 bases in the middle. The DNA for the CDR3 is TGTGCCACCCGACGAGCGGGAGAGACCCAGTACTTC. Translating it yields CATRRAGETQYF.

The chain uses TRBV25-1 and TRBJ1-2; a weak D match, TRBD1 (6 bases). V gave up 1 base and J gave up 5 bases, with 14 bases separating them. Germline CDR1 and CDR2: MGHDK and SYGVNS. The CDR3 consists of 15 residues. Here the CDR3 reads CASSEWDILRYGYTF. The CDR3 DNA follows: TGTGCCAGCAGTGAATGGGACATCCTTAGGTATGGCTACACCTTC.

This chain joins TRBV9 and TRBJ2-2, with TRBD1 as a possible D gene (5 bases). Germline V gene data show CDR1 as SGDLS and CDR2 as YYNGEE. Trimming left V 0 bases short and J 1 base short, with 7 bases between. This CDR3 contains 15 residues. This CDR3 reads CASSVVDRNTGELFF. The CDR3 DNA reads TGTGCCAGCAGCGTAGTAGACAGGAACACCGGGGAGCTGTTTTTT.

This chain links TRBV11-3 with TRBJ2-1; 7 nucleotides align to TRBD2. This CDR3 has 17 amino acids. V lost 4 bases, J lost 1 base, and 10 bases stayed unmatched. From germline, CDR1 is SGHNT and CDR2 YENEEA. The CDR3 region has the DNA TGTGCCAGCAGCTCGCAGTCTGCGGGAGTGTCCTACAATGAGCAGTTCTTC. Translated: CASSSQSAGVSYNEQFF.

This clone appeared a few times. The genes are TRBV5-1 and TRBJ1-5, with 7 bases identical to TRBD1. V shed 2 bases, J shed 5 bases, and the junction held 7 bases outside the gene matches. The CDR3 is 15 amino acids. Germline lookup yields CDR1 SGHRS and CDR2 YFSETQ. CDR3 sequence (DNA): TGCGCCAGCAGCTTACAGGGGACAGCTCATCAGCCCCAGCATTTT. Translating it yields CASSLQGTAHQPQHF.

The chain recombines TRBV4-3 with TRBJ1-1; D unclear. Germline CDR1 and CDR2: LGHNA and YSLEER. V was clipped by 2 bases and J by 3 bases, with 7 bases between them. The CDR3 length is 13 residues. The CDR3 DNA sequence: TGCGCCAGCAGCCAACGGCAGGACACTGAAGCTTTCTTT. Residues: CASSQRQDTEAFF.

This clone has a handful of counts. The chain recombines TRBV19 with TRBJ2-3; D call uncertain. Trimming left V 3 bases short and J 6 bases short, with 4 bases between. This CDR3 comprises 11 residues. Germline CDR1 reads LNHDA; CDR2 reads SQIVND (reference sequence). Here the CDR3 reads CASSIQDTQYF. As DNA, the CDR3 is TGTGCCAGTAGTATCCAGGATACGCAGTATTTT.

The chain employs TRBV6-1 and TRBJ2-7; a weak D match, TRBD2 (5 bases). CDR3 length: 12 amino acids. Looked up from germline, CDR1 is MNHNS and CDR2 is SASEGT. V dropped 7 bases and J dropped 3 bases, with 10 bases sitting between them. CDR3 nucleotide sequence: TGTGCCAGCAAGGAGCGGAACTACGAGCAGTACTTC. Amino acid sequence: CASKERNYEQYF.

This chain links TRBV6-1 with TRBJ2-1, with 13 bases lining up with TRBD2. Germline lookup yields CDR1 MNHNS and CDR2 SASEGT. The CDR3 is 15 amino acids. V was clipped by 7 bases and J by 4 bases; unmatched bases: 4. CDR3 in DNA: TGTGCCAGCACCTTGACTAGCGGGGGGTACAATGAGCAGTTCTTC. It translates to CASTLTSGGYNEQFF.

The gene calls are TRBV6-5 and TRBJ2-5, with 9 bases identical to TRBD2. The end of the DNA is better explained by TRBJ2-7, so the J call may be wrong. CDR3 length: 15 residues. Germline V CDR1 and CDR2: MNHEY, SVGAGI. In DNA form, the CDR3 reads TGTGCCAGCAGCTTTTGGGCGGGGGGGGACCACGAGCAGTACTTC. It codes for CASSFWAGGDHEQYF.

This clone was counted once. This rearrangement joins TRBV5-1 to TRBJ1-1; no clear D. Trimming cost V 1 base and J 3 bases, with 16 bases left between them. The CDR3 runs 16 residues. The germline CDR1 and CDR2 sequences are SGHRS and YFSETQ. DNA of the CDR3: TGCGCCAGCAGCTTGATCACAGCTATGTTGGACACTGAAGCTTTCTTT. It specifies CASSLITAMLDTEAFF.

The chain employs TRBV18 and TRBJ1-2; D is undetermined. The CDR3 is 15 amino acids. Germline CDR1 KGHSH, CDR2 LQKENI. V shed 4 bases and J shed 6 bases, with 18 bases lying between them. Written as DNA, the CDR3 is TGTGCCAGCTCACTACTATTTGCCGGGGTTGATGGCTACACCTTC. Translated: CASSLLFAGVDGYTF. Full variable domain (rest looked up from reference TRBV18 and TRBJ1-2): NAGVMQNPRHLVRRRGQEARLRCSPMKGHSHVYWYRQLPEEGLKFMVYLQKENIIDESGMPKERFSAEFPKEGPSILRIQQVVRGDSAAYFCASSLLFAGVDGYTFGSGTRLTVV.

The J gene is TRBJ1-6, the V gene TRBV4-2; 10 bases agree with TRBD1. After removal of 3 bases from V and 10 bases from J, the junction contained 9 bases not matched to a gene. Germline CDR1 reads LGHNA; CDR2 reads YNFKEQ. The length of the CDR3 is 16 residues. This CDR3 is CASSHLGTGVRSPLHF. CDR3 DNA sequence: TGTGCCAGCAGCCACCTTGGGACAGGGGTGAGGTCACCCCTCCACTTT.

The chain carries TRBV5-1 and TRBJ2-3; 7 bases fit TRBD2. This CDR3 contains 14 residues. The germline V gene has CDR1 SGHRS and CDR2 YFSETQ. V shed 3 bases and J 0 bases; nucleotides not matched to a gene: 1. DNA of the CDR3: TGCGCCAGCAGCTATAGCGGGAGCACAGATACGCAGTATTTT. This translates into CASSYSGSTDTQYF.

This chain connects TRBV9 to TRBJ2-5; 10 bases match TRBD1. The trim removed 0 bases at V and 2 bases at J, leaving 10 bases unmatched. The length of the CDR3 is 18 residues. From germline, CDR1 is SGDLS and CDR2 YYNGEE. In DNA, the CDR3 is TGTGCCAGCAGCGTAGGTGTGTGGGGGACAGGGGCTCAAGAGACCCAGTACTTC. This gives the protein CASSVGVWGTGAQETQYF.

The table lists this clone with a few counts. The V gene is TRBV5-4, the J gene TRBJ1-2; D is ambiguous. Germline CDR1 and CDR2: SGHNT and YYREEE (reference sequence). CDR3 length: 16 residues. V was trimmed by 5 bases and J by 4 bases, leaving 21 bases between them. CDR3 sequence (DNA): TGTGCCAGCAGTCTGGAGGCCGCAGTGGGTCTCTATGGCTACACCTTC. This encodes CASSLEAAVGLYGYTF.

The rearrangement uses TRBV5-4 and TRBJ1-5; tentatively, D is TRBD1 (5 bases). Germline CDR1 and CDR2: SGHNT and YYREEE (reference sequence). Trimming pared 3 bases from V and 3 bases from J, leaving 13 bases between. The CDR3 is 15 amino acids. CDR3 loop: CASSWDGTPNQPQHF. CDR3 bases: TGTGCCAGCAGCTGGGACGGGACTCCCAATCAGCCCCAGCATTTT.

Worth noting for this clone: At the DNA level, this CDR3 is encoded by other sequences in the same sample as well. The J gene is TRBJ2-3, the V gene TRBV7-3, with 11 bases matching TRBD2. The CDR3 sequence is 16 residues long. J was trimmed by 8 bases and V by 4 bases; bases with no gene match: 11. Per the germline V gene, CDR1 is SGHTA and CDR2 is FQGTGA. This chain's CDR3 is CASSSGLAGGHTTQYF. The CDR3 region has the DNA TGTGCCAGCAGCTCCGGGCTAGCGGGAGGCCACACTACGCAGTATTTT.

The gene calls are TRBV27 and TRBJ2-6; 7 positions agree with TRBD2. The CDR3 is made up of 15 amino acids. After removal of 5 bases from V and 2 bases from J, the junction contained 3 bases not matched to a gene. Germline V CDR1 and CDR2: MNHEY, SMNVEV (reference sequence). The CDR3 here is CASSRLATGANVLTF. The CDR3 DNA reads TGTGCCAGCAGTAGACTAGCTACTGGGGCCAACGTCCTGACTTTC.

About this clone itself: This same CDR3 is encoded by further DNA sequences in the sample. DNA for the CDR3: TGCGCCAGCAGTTCACGGGAGGGGGGTAACACTGAAGCTTTCTTT. Translating gives CASSSREGGNTEAFF. The chain recombines TRBV5-1 with TRBJ1-1; maybe TRBD1 (6 bases). Trimming removed 5 bases at V and 2 bases at J, with 16 bases between. The CDR3 runs to 15 residues. Germline V gene data show CDR1 as SGHRS and CDR2 as YFSETQ.